This entry features one T cell receptor (beta chain) sequence. Sample-barcoded 5' priming and a J-beta primer mix drove a second PCR of about 6 to 12 cycles. One entry per CDR3 protein results from TCRdb running MiXCR on the 5' RACE reads. The sample has fewer than 1 million distinct CDR3 sequences; more than 40% are singletons. The data were obtained in a study of blood T cells in healthy people across ages. Germline CDR1 reads LGHNA; CDR2 reads YSLEER. The CDR3 is 16 residues long. J gave up 2 bases and V 4 bases, and 7 bases lay outside the gene matches. The sample was blood. This receptor was identified in a man in his fifties or sixties in good health. This sequence joins TRBV4-3 and TRBJ2-7, with 11 bases matching TRBD2. This CDR3 is CASSPLTSGVPYEQYF. For the CDR3, the DNA is TGCGCCAGCAGCCCTCTGACTAGCGGGGTTCCCTACGAGCAGTACTTC.